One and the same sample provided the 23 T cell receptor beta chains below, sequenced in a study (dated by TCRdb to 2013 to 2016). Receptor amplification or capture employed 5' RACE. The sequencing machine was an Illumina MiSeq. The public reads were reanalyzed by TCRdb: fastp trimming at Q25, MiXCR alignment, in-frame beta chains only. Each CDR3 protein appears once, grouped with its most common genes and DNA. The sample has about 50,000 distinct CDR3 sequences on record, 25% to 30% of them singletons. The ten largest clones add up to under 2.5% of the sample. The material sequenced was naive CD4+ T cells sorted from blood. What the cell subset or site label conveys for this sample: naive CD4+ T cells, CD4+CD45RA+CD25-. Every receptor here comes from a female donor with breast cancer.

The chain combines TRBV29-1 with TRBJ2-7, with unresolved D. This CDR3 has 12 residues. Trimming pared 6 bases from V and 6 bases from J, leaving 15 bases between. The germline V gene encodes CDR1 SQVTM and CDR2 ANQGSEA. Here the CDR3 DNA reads TGCAGCGTAGACGTGACCGCTGGCGAGCAGTACTTC. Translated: CSVDVTAGEQYF.

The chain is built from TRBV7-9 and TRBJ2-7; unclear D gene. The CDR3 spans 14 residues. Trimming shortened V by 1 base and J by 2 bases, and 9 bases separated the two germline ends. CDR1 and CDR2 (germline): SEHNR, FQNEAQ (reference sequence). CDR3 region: CASSLGVGTYEQYF. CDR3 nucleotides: TGTGCCAGCAGCTTAGGGGTTGGAACCTACGAGCAGTACTTC.

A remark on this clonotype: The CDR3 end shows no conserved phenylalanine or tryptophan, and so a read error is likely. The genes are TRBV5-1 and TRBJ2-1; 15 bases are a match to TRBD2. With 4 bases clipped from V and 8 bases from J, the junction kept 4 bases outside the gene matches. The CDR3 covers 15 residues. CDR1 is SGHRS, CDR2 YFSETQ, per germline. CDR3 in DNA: TGCGCCAGCAGCCAAGGACTAGCGGGAGGGGATGAGCAGTTCCTC. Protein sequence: CASSQGLAGGDEQFL.

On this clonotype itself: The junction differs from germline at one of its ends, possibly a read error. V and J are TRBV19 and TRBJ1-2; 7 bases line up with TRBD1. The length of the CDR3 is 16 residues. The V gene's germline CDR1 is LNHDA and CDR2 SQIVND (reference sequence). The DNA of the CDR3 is TGTGCCAGTGGTATAGGGGGCAGAGAGTTTAACTATGGCTACACCTTC. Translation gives CASGIGGREFNYGYTF.

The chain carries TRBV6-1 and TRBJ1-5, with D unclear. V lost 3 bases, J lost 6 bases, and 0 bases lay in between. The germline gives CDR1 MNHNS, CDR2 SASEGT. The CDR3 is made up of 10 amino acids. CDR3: CASSDQPQHF. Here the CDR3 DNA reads TGTGCCAGCAGTGATCAGCCCCAGCATTTT.

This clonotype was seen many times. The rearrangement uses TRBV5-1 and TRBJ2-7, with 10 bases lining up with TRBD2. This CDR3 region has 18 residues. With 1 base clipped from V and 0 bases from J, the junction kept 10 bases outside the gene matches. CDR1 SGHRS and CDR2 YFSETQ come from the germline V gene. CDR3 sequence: CASSLFTSSGSASYEQYF. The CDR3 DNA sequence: TGCGCCAGCAGCTTGTTTACGTCTAGCGGGAGTGCCTCCTACGAGCAGTACTTC. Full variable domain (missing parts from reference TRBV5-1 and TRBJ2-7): KAGVTQTPRYLIKTRGQQVTLSCSPISGHRSVSWYQQTPGQGLQFLFEYFSETQRNKGNFPGRFSGRQFSNSRSEMNVSTLELGDSALYLCASSLFTSSGSASYEQYFGPGTRLTVT.

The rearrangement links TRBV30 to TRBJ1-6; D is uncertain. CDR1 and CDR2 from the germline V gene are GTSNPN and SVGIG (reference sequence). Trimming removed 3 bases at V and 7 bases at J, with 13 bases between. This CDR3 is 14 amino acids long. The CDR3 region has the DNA TGTGCCTGGAGGTCTGGGGTCGGCAATTCACCCCTCCACTTT. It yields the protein CAWRSGVGNSPLHF.

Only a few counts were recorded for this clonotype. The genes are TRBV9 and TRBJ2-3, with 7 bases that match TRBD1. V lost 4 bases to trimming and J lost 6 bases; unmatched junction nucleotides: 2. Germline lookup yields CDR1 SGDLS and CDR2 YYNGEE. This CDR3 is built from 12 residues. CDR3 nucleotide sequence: TGTGCCAGCAGCACAGGGGTGGATACGCAGTATTTT. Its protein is CASSTGVDTQYF.

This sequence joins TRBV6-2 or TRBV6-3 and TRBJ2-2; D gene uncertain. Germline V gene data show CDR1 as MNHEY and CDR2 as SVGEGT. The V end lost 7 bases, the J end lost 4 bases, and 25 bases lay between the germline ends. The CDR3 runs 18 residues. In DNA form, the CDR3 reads TGTGCCAGCACCTCCCACTTTCCCGAATCCACAAGCACCGGGGAGCTGTTTTTT. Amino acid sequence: CASTSHFPESTSTGELFF.

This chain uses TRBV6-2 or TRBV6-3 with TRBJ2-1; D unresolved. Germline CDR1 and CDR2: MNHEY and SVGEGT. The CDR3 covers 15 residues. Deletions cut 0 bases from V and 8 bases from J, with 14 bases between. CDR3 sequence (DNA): TGTGCCAGCAGTTACTCGATCCAGGCCTTCCATGAGCAGTTCTTC. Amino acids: CASSYSIQAFHEQFF.

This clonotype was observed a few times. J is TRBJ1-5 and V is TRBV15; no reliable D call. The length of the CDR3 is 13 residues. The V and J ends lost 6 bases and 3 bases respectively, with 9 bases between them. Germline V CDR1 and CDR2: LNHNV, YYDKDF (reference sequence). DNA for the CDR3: TGTGCCACCAGTTACGGATCCAATCAGCCCCAGCATTTT. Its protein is CATSYGSNQPQHF. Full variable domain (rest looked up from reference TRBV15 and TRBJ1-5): DAMVIQNPRYQVTQFGKPVTLSCSQTLNHNVMYWYQQKSSQAPKLLFHYYDKDFNNEADTPDNFQSRRPNTSFCFLDIRSPGLGDTAMYLCATSYGSNQPQHFGDGTRLSIL.

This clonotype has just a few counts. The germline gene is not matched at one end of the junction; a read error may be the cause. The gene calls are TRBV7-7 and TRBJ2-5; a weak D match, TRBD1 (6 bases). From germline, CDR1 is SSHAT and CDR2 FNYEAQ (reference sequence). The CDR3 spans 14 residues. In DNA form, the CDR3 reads TGTGCTAGCAGCGGCCCCGGACAGCAAGAGACCCAGTACTTC. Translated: CASSGPGQQETQYF.

CDR3 nucleotides: TGTGCCAGCATCAACACTGAAGCTTTCTTT. It codes for CASINTEAFF. The V gene is TRBV2, the J gene TRBJ1-1, with no clear D. From germline, CDR1 is SNHLY and CDR2 FYNNEI. Trimming took off 7 bases at V and 2 bases at J, with 2 bases between the two ends. The CDR3 spans 10 residues. The complete variable domain, with remaining parts taken from reference TRBV2 and TRBJ1-1, reads EPEVTQTPSHQVTQMGQEVILRCVPISNHLYFYWYRQILGQKVEFLVSFYNNEISEKSEIFDDQFSVERPDGSNFTLKIRSTKLEDSAMYFCASINTEAFFGQGTRLTVV.

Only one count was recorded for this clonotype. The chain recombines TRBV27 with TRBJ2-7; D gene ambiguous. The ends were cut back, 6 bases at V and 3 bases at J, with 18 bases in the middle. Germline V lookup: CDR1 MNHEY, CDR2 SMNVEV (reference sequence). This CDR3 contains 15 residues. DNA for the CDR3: TGTGCCAGCAGCCAGACCCGGACCCTAGGCTACGAGCAGTACTTC. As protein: CASSQTRTLGYEQYF.

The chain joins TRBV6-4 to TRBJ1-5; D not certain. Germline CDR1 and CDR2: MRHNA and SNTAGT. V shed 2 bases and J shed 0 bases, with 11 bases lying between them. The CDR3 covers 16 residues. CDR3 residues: CASSDRWGYSNQPQHF. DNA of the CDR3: TGTGCCAGCAGTGACAGGTGGGGATATAGCAATCAGCCCCAGCATTTT.

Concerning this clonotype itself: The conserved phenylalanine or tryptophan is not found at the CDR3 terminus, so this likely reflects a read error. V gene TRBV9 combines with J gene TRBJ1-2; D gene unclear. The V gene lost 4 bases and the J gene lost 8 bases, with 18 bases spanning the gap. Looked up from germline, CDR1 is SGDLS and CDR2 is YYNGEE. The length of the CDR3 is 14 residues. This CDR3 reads CASSLLGESYGYTL. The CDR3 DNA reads TGTGCCAGCAGCCTCCTGGGAGAATCCTACGGCTACACCCTC.

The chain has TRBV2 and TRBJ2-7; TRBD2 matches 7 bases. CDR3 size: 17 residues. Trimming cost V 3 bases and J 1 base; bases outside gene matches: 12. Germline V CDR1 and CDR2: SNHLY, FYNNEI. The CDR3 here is CASSDQVGRRESYEQYF. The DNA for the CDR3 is TGTGCCAGCAGTGATCAGGTTGGGAGGCGGGAGTCCTACGAGCAGTACTTC. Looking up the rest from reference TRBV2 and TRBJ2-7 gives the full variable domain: EPEVTQTPSHQVTQMGQEVILRCVPISNHLYFYWYRQILGQKVEFLVSFYNNEISEKSEIFDDQFSVERPDGSNFTLKIRSTKLEDSAMYFCASSDQVGRRESYEQYFGPGTRLTVT.

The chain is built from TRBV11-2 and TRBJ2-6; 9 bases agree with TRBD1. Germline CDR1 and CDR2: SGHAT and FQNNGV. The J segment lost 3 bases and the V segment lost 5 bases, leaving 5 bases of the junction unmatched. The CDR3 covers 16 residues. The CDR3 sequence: CASSVYRGRGANVLTF. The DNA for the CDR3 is TGTGCCAGCAGCGTGTACAGGGGGCGTGGGGCCAACGTCCTGACTTTC.

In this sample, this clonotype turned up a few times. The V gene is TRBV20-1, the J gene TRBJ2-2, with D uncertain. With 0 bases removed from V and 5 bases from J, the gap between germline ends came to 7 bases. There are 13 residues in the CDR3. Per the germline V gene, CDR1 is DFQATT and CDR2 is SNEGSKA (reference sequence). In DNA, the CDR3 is TGCAGTGCTAGAGATCTAGATACCGGGGAGCTGTTTTTT. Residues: CSARDLDTGELFF.

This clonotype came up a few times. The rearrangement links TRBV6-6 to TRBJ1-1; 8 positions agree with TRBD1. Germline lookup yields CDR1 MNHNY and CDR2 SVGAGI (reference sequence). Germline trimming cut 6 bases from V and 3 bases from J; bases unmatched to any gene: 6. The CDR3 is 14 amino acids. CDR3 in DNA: TGTGCCAGCAGCCCACAGGGGGGTGACACTGAAGCTTTCTTT. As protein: CASSPQGGDTEAFF.

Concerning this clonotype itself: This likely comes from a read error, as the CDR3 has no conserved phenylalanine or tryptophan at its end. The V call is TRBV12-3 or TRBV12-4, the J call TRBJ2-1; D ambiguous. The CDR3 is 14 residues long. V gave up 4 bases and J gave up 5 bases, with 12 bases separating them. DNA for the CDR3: TGTGCCAGCAGTTATACGGGTCGCCACAATGAGCAGTTCGTC. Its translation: CASSYTGRHNEQFV.

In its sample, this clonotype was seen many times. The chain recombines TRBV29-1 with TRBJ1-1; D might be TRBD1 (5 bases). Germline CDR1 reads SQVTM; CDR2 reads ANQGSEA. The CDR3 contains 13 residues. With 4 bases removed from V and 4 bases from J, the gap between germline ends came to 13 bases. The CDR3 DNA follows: TGCAGCGTTGCTAGCGTTGGGGGCACTGAAGCTTTCTTT. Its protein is CSVASVGGTEAFF.

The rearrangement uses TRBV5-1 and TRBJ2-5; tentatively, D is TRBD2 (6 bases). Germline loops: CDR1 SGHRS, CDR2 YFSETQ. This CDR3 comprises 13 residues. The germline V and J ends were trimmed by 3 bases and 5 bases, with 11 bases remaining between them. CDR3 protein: CASSWRGLETQYF. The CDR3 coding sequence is TGCGCCAGCAGCTGGAGGGGTTTGGAGACCCAGTACTTC. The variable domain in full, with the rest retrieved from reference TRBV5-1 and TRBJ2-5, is KAGVTQTPRYLIKTRGQQVTLSCSPISGHRSVSWYQQTPGQGLQFLFEYFSETQRNKGNFPGRFSGRQFSNSRSEMNVSTLELGDSALYLCASSWRGLETQYFGPGTRLLVL.